Sequencing of this TCR beta chain was carried out in a study of blood T cell repertoires in COVID-19. CDR1 and CDR2 from the germline V gene are MNHEY and SMNVEV (reference sequence). Trimming took off 5 bases at V and 8 bases at J, with 16 bases between the two ends. CDR3 length: 14 residues. The method was immunoSEQ multiplex PCR; TCRdb's version includes in-frame clones alone and lacks a portion of them. Of approximately 110,000 clones in the sample, roughly 72% are singletons; the top ten hold about 6%. The sample consisted of peripheral blood. The V call is TRBV27, the J call TRBJ2-1; D perhaps matches TRBD1 (6 bases). The clonotype originates from a man older than 75 with COVID-19, enrolled during active disease. This chain's CDR3 is CASSPRDIRDEQFF. CDR3 bases: TGTGCCAGCAGTCCACGGGACATCCGGGATGAGCAGTTCTTC.